This TCR beta chain was recorded in a study of T cell repertoires in ileal Crohn's disease. Study-level points and caveats: Compared with non-smokers, active smokers at surgery showed more clonal expansions.

Sample time point: proximal margin of the surgical specimen (macroscopically non-inflamed). Here immunoSEQ multiplex PCR was the method, and the copy in TCRdb shows in-frame clones only, minus some. This table holds 3,100 or so clones, approximately 69% found once. About this clone itself: Its antigen is not known.

This sequence was found in an adult with Crohn's disease. Sequencing was performed on ileal tissue.

The CDR3 DNA sequence: TGCGCCAGCCTCCTCGGGCGGGAGCAGTTCTTC. This gives the protein CASLLGREQFF. The chain combines TRBV5-1 with TRBJ2-1; D not resolved. In germline, CDR1 is SGHRS, CDR2 YFSETQ. The CDR3 covers 11 residues. V dropped 7 bases and J dropped 10 bases, with 12 bases sitting between them.